Following are 30 T cell receptor beta chains from one sample sequenced in a study of post-analysis software for immune sequencing data. No antigen has been identified for these receptors. Tagging with unique molecular identifiers was a feature of the TCR beta cDNA libraries. One entry per CDR3 protein, called by TCRdb with MiXCR from the PCR reads. Of hundreds of thousands of distinct CDR3 sequences in the sample, 59% are singletons; the top ten hold roughly 10%. Study findings and constraints: Five TRBV segments, including TRBV5-6, TRBV5-1 and TRBV20-1, were more frequent in patients than controls.

Sequenced input: blood. All receptors derive from a girl aged 2 to 10 with multiple sclerosis.

The rearrangement uses TRBV29-1 and TRBJ2-7; 9 nucleotides agree with TRBD2. CDR3 size: 14 residues. The germline V gene encodes CDR1 SQVTM and CDR2 ANQGSEA. V was pared by 5 bases and J by 1 base, with 6 bases of the junction left unmatched. The CDR3: CSVLTSGLSYEQYF. The CDR3, as DNA: TGCAGCGTTCTGACTAGCGGACTATCCTACGAGCAGTACTTC.

This clonotype was detected only a few times. The J gene is TRBJ1-1, the V gene TRBV6-5, with a weak D call TRBD1 (6 bases). Germline CDR1 is MNHEY and CDR2 is SVGAGI. The V gene lost 4 bases and the J gene lost 7 bases, with 10 bases spanning the gap. The CDR3 runs 12 residues. CDR3 DNA sequence: TGTGCCAGCAGTTTCAGACAGGTTGAAGCTTTCTTT. It codes for CASSFRQVEAFF.

V is TRBV5-1 and J is TRBJ2-1; 13 bases are a match to TRBD2. Germline trimming cut 1 base from V and 10 bases from J; bases unmatched to any gene: 5. The CDR3 runs 15 residues. CDR1 and CDR2 (germline): SGHRS, YFSETQ. CDR3 DNA: TGCGCCAGCAGCTTGACTAGCGGGAGGGCCCCCGAGCAGTTCTTC. Translation: CASSLTSGRAPEQFF.

This clonotype has more than one count but fewer than ten. The chain couples TRBV7-9 to TRBJ2-1; TRBD1 or TRBD2 may be the D gene (5 bases each). V dropped 5 bases and J dropped 10 bases, with 15 bases sitting between them. This CDR3 comprises 13 residues. Looked up from germline, CDR1 is SEHNR and CDR2 is FQNEAQ (reference sequence). The CDR3 reads CASSPRGPAEQFF. CDR3 in DNA: TGTGCCAGCAGCCCCCGGGGACCGGCGGAGCAGTTCTTC.

CDR3 DNA: TGTGCCAGTACCGTAAGGAACACTGAAGCTTTCTTT. This gives the protein CASTVRNTEAFF. The V and J genes are TRBV19 and TRBJ1-1, with D hard to call. The CDR3 spans 12 residues. V shed 7 bases and J shed 1 base, with 7 bases lying between them. The germline V gene encodes CDR1 LNHDA and CDR2 SQIVND (reference sequence). Filled out from reference TRBV19 and TRBJ1-1, the complete variable domain reads DGGITQSPKYLFRKEGQNVTLSCEQNLNHDAMYWYRQDPGQGLRLIYYSQIVNDFQKGDIAEGYSVSREKKESFPLTVTSAQKNPTAFYLCASTVRNTEAFFGQGTRLTVV.

The chain employs TRBV7-2 and TRBJ1-2; D is unresolved. CDR3 size: 14 residues. With 7 bases removed from V and 7 bases from J, the gap between germline ends came to 19 bases. Germline lookup yields CDR1 SGHTA and CDR2 FQGNSA. CDR3 loop: CASTLNPSGTGYTF. The CDR3 DNA is TGTGCCAGCACCCTGAACCCCTCGGGTACTGGCTACACCTTC. The whole variable domain, remainder taken from reference TRBV7-2 and TRBJ1-2, is GAGVSQSPSNKVTEKGKDVELRCDPISGHTALYWYRQSLGQGLEFLIYFQGNSAPDKSGLPSDRFSAERTGGSVSTLTIQRTQQEDSAVYLCASTLNPSGTGYTFGSGTRLTVV.

V and J are TRBV9 and TRBJ2-3, with D perhaps TRBD2 (6 bases). The CDR3 has 17 amino acids. Germline assignment: CDR1 SGDLS and CDR2 YYNGEE. V shed 0 bases and J shed 4 bases, with 18 bases lying between them. This CDR3 is CASSVEGGVLAPDTQYF. In DNA form, the CDR3 reads TGTGCCAGCAGCGTAGAAGGAGGGGTGCTAGCCCCAGATACGCAGTATTTT.

There are a few counts of this clonotype. V and J are TRBV20-1 and TRBJ2-5; 7 bases match TRBD2. Germline loops: CDR1 DFQATT, CDR2 SNEGSKA (reference sequence). The CDR3 runs 14 residues. The V and J ends lost 0 bases and 3 bases, in that order; junction bases with no gene match: 4. CDR3 region: CSARDGAGEETQYF. Here the CDR3 DNA reads TGCAGTGCTAGAGATGGGGCGGGAGAAGAGACCCAGTACTTC.

V and J are TRBV3-1 and TRBJ2-1; D might be TRBD1 or TRBD2, each matching 5 bases. CDR3 size: 17 residues. The V end was cut by 0 bases, the J end by 5 bases, with 17 bases between. Germline V lookup: CDR1 LGHDT, CDR2 YNNKEL (reference sequence). DNA for the CDR3: TGTGCCAGCAGCCAAGAATTTAGAGGGGCGACACACAATGAGCAGTTCTTC. Amino acid sequence: CASSQEFRGATHNEQFF.

The J gene is TRBJ1-1, the V gene TRBV29-1; D might be TRBD1 (5 bases). The CDR3 runs 12 residues. V was trimmed by 7 bases and J by 0 bases, leaving 9 bases between them. From germline, CDR1 is SQVTM and CDR2 ANQGSEA. Written as DNA, the CDR3 is TGCAGCGCTGGGGGGATGAACACTGAAGCTTTCTTT. Translated: CSAGGMNTEAFF. Drawing the rest from reference TRBV29-1 and TRBJ1-1, the complete variable domain is SAVISQKPSRDICQRGTSLTIQCQVDSQVTMMFWYRQQPGQSLTLIATANQGSEATYESGFVIDKFPISRPNLTFSTLTVSNMSPEDSSIYLCSAGGMNTEAFFGQGTRLTVV.

The chain carries TRBV29-1 and TRBJ2-3; D is ambiguous. There are 11 residues in the CDR3. Trimming pared 4 bases from V and 2 bases from J, leaving 4 bases between. Germline values: CDR1 SQVTM, CDR2 ANQGSEA. CDR3 nucleotides: TGCAGCGTTGGCAACACAGATACGCAGTATTTT. Translated, it gives CSVGNTDTQYF.

This chain connects TRBV5-1 to TRBJ2-1; a weak D match, TRBD2 (5 bases). The CDR3 extends over 11 amino acids. V lost 4 bases and J lost 10, with 9 bases in between. From germline, CDR1 is SGHRS and CDR2 YFSETQ. The CDR3 coding sequence is TGCGCCAGCAGCGGGAGCTCCGAGCAGTTCTTC. Encoded protein: CASSGSSEQFF.

The sample holds a few counts of this clonotype. The rearrangement links TRBV20-1 to TRBJ2-7; 15 bases are a match to TRBD2. The CDR3 is made up of 14 amino acids. Germline assignment: CDR1 DFQATT and CDR2 SNEGSKA (reference sequence). With V trimmed by 6 bases and J by 10 bases, 10 bases remained unmatched. In DNA form, the CDR3 reads TGCAGTGCCTCGGGTGGGACTAGCGGGGGGAGCCAGTACTTC. Protein sequence: CSASGGTSGGSQYF.

The chain couples TRBV10-3 to TRBJ2-1; D perhaps matches TRBD1 (6 bases). The J call may be incorrect, as the DNA end agrees better with TRBJ2-7. Per the germline V gene, CDR1 is ENHRY and CDR2 is SYGVKD. CDR3 length: 16 amino acids. The CDR3 coding sequence is TGTGCCATCAGTGTCGAGGGTCGGCAGGGGACCTACGAGCAGTACTTC. This sequence encodes CAISVEGRQGTYEQYF.

The chain employs TRBV12-3 or TRBV12-4 and TRBJ2-3; D possibly corresponds to TRBD1 (6 bases). This CDR3 comprises 12 residues. The V end was cut by 8 bases, the J end by 5 bases, with 11 bases between. CDR3 sequence (DNA): TGTGCCAGCTGGCAGGGGAGAGATACGCAGTATTTT. This translates into CASWQGRDTQYF.

The chain couples TRBV7-8 to TRBJ2-5; D call uncertain. V shed 3 bases and J shed 2 bases, with 10 bases lying between them. This CDR3 has 14 amino acids. Germline V gene lookup returns CDR1 SGHVS and CDR2 FQNEAQ. CDR3 coding DNA: TGTGCCAGCAGCTTTCGGCGAGTACAAGAGACCCAGTACTTC. Translation: CASSFRRVQETQYF.

The CDR3 here is CSVVDRRHEQYF. The CDR3, as DNA: TGCAGCGTTGTAGATCGGAGGCACGAGCAGTACTTC. The J gene is TRBJ2-7, the V gene TRBV29-1, with D possibly being TRBD2 (5 bases). This CDR3 is 12 amino acids long. CDR1 SQVTM and CDR2 ANQGSEA come from the germline V gene. Trimming took off 4 bases at V and 5 bases at J, with 12 bases between the two ends.

The chain has TRBV12-3 or TRBV12-4 and TRBJ1-5; D ambiguous. Trimming cost V 7 bases and J 7 bases, with 20 bases left between them. The CDR3 is 15 amino acids. CDR3 residues: CASISSYGERQPQHF. The CDR3 DNA sequence: TGTGCCAGCATTTCCTCCTACGGCGAGAGGCAGCCCCAGCATTTT.

This clonotype was detected once. This sequence joins TRBV7-9 and TRBJ2-5; TRBD1 matches at 9 bases. The J call may be wrong; the DNA end is better matched by TRBJ2-7. CDR1 SEHNR and CDR2 FQNEAQ come from the germline V gene (reference sequence). CDR3 length: 14 amino acids. Here the CDR3 reads CASSIQGAMYEQYF. The DNA for the CDR3 is TGTGCCAGCAGCATACAGGGGGCTATGTACGAGCAGTACTTC.

This sequence joins TRBV6-6 and TRBJ2-5; 13 nucleotides align to TRBD2. J was trimmed by 2 bases and V by 6 bases; bases with no gene match: 3. CDR3 length equals 15 residues. Per germline, CDR1 MNHNY and CDR2 SVGAGI (reference sequence). The CDR3 sequence is CASRGTSGNQETQYF. CDR3 in DNA: TGTGCCAGCAGAGGGACTAGCGGGAATCAAGAGACCCAGTACTTC.

The chain uses TRBV20-1 and TRBJ2-7, with 9 nucleotides matching TRBD2. Germline V gene lookup returns CDR1 DFQATT and CDR2 SNEGSKA (reference sequence). Trimming at V came to 1 base and at J to 1 base, leaving 8 bases not matched to a gene. The CDR3 is made up of 16 amino acids. CDR3 DNA sequence: TGCAGTGCTAGAGTTTCCTTTAGCGGGAGTTCCTACGAGCAGTACTTC. Residues: CSARVSFSGSSYEQYF.

This clonotype was detected a few times. The rearrangement links TRBV6-5 to TRBJ2-1, with D perhaps matching TRBD1 (5 bases). The length of the CDR3 is 13 residues. Germline CDR1 MNHEY, CDR2 SVGAGI. Trimming stripped 2 bases from V and 7 bases from J, with 9 bases between. CDR3 sequence reads: CASSYGGANEQFF. CDR3 nucleotides: TGTGCCAGCAGTTACGGTGGGGCGAATGAGCAGTTCTTC.

The V call is TRBV30, the J call TRBJ2-2, with D unclear. Trimming cost V 1 base and J 7 bases, with 4 bases left between them. CDR3 length: 11 residues. Germline V CDR1 and CDR2: GTSNPN, SVGIG (reference sequence). The CDR3 is CAWSGGGELFF. The DNA of the CDR3 is TGTGCCTGGAGTGGAGGCGGGGAGCTGTTTTTT.

This clonotype appeared a few times. This chain uses TRBV7-3 with TRBJ2-1; 9 bases are shared with TRBD2. The germline V gene has CDR1 SGHTA and CDR2 FQGTGA. The CDR3 spans 15 residues. Unmatched junction bases numbered 5, after V lost 1 base and J lost 7 bases. CDR3 nucleotides: TGTGCCAGCAGCTTAAATTCAGCGGGAGGTAATGAGCAGTTCTTC. Protein: CASSLNSAGGNEQFF.

The CDR3 sequence is CASSPGASGDTQYF. The CDR3 bases are TGCGCCAGCAGCCCGGGGGCGTCGGGGGATACGCAGTATTTT. J is TRBJ2-3 and V is TRBV5-1; D tentatively fits TRBD1 or TRBD2 (6 bases each). Germline CDR1 and CDR2: SGHRS and YFSETQ. The CDR3 totals 14 residues. Trimming took off 4 bases at V and 6 bases at J, with 15 bases between the two ends.

The chain combines TRBV5-1 with TRBJ1-1; 10 bases map to TRBD1. The CDR3 totals 14 residues. Germline loops: CDR1 SGHRS, CDR2 YFSETQ. Trimming took 4 bases from V and 3 from J; bases not matched to a gene: 3. The CDR3 is CASSQGQGHTEAFF. The CDR3, as DNA: TGCGCCAGCAGCCAGGGACAGGGGCACACTGAAGCTTTCTTT.

The chain combines TRBV5-1 with TRBJ1-2; 9 nucleotides agree with TRBD1. Looked up from germline, CDR1 is SGHRS and CDR2 is YFSETQ. The V segment lost 4 bases and the J segment 10 bases; nucleotides outside the gene matches: 26. The CDR3 covers 19 residues. The CDR3 reads CASSPSSIPGQGGSKDYTF. DNA for the CDR3: TGCGCCAGCAGCCCTTCCTCTATTCCGGGACAGGGAGGATCAAAGGACTACACCTTC.

On this clonotype itself: One junction end disagrees with the germline gene, perhaps due to a read error. The gene calls are TRBV10-2 and TRBJ2-3, with 8 bases fitting TRBD1. Germline V lookup: CDR1 WSHSY, CDR2 SAAADI. There are 14 residues in the CDR3. CDR3 residues: CAGSEPTGGDTQYF. DNA of the CDR3: TGCGCCGGCAGTGAGCCCACAGGGGGGGATACGCAGTATTTT.

This chain links TRBV7-9 with TRBJ2-1; 8 nucleotides match TRBD1. J gave up 6 bases and V 5 bases, and 3 bases lay outside the gene matches. CDR1 is SEHNR, CDR2 FQNEAQ, per germline (reference sequence). The CDR3 runs to 13 residues. CDR3 DNA sequence: TGTGCCAGCAGCCCGGGACAGGTCAATGAGCAGTTCTTC. This translates into CASSPGQVNEQFF. Using reference TRBV7-9 and TRBJ2-1 for the parts outside the CDR3, the full variable domain is DTGVSQNPRHKITKRGQNVTFRCDPISEHNRLYWYRQTLGQGPEFLTYFQNEAQLEKSRLLSDRFSAERPKGSFSTLEIQRTEQGDSAMYLCASSPGQVNEQFFGPGTRLTVL.

The chain couples TRBV4-1 to TRBJ1-2, with unresolved D. Germline CDR1 is MGHRA and CDR2 is YSYEKL. V gave up 4 bases and J gave up 0 bases, with 15 bases separating them. The CDR3 covers 16 residues. This CDR3 reads CASSPLLGTSNYGYTF. For the CDR3, the DNA is TGCGCCAGCAGCCCCCTCCTAGGCACGTCTAACTATGGCTACACCTTC.